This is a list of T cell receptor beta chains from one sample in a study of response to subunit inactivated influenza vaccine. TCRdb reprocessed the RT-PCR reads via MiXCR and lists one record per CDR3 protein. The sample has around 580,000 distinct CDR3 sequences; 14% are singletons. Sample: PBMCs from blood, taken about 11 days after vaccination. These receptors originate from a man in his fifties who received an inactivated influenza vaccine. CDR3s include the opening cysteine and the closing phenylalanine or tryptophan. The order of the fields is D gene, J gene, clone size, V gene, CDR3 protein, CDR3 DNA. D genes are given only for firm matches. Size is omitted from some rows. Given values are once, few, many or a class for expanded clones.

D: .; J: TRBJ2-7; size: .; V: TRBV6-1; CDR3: CASSRERWGFEQYF; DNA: TGTGCCAGCAGTAGGGAAAGGTGGGGGTTCGAGCAGTACTTC
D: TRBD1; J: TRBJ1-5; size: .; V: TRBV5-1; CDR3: CASSLGGGELGNQPQHF; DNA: TGCGCCAGCAGCTTGGGAGGGGGCGAGTTGGGCAATCAGCCCCAGCATTTT
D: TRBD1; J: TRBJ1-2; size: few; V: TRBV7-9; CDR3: CASSFGEGAYGYTF; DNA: TGTGCCAGCAGCTTTGGTGAGGGGGCTTATGGCTACACCTTC
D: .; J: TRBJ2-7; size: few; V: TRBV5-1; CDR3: CASSLAGIEGHEQYF; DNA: TGCGCCAGCAGCTTGGCCGGAATAGAGGGCCACGAGCAGTACTTC
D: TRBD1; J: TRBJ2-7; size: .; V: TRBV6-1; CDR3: CASSPRTGRLYEQYF; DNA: TGTGCCAGCAGTCCAAGGACAGGGAGGCTCTACGAGCAGTACTTC
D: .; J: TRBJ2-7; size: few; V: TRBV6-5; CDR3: CASSLTASARSYEQYF; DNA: TGTGCCAGCAGTTTGACCGCTAGCGCCCGCTCCTACGAGCAGTACTTC
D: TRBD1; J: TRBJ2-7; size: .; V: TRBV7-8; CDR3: CASSPAPGTGVEQYF; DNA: TGTGCCAGCAGCCCAGCCCCCGGGACAGGGGTAGAGCAGTACTTC
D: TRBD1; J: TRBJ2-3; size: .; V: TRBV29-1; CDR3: CSVSPIRDSPSTDTQYF; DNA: TGCAGCGTTTCACCTATACGGGACAGTCCTAGCACAGATACGCAGTATTTT
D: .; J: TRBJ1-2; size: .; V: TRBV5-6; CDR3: CASNPTGGHYGYTF; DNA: TGTGCCAGCAATCCGACGGGGGGCCACTATGGCTACACCTTC
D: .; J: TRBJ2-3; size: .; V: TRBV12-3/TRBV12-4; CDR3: CASSSQGRPDTQYF; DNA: TGTGCCAGCAGTTCACAGGGGAGGCCAGATACGCAGTATTTT
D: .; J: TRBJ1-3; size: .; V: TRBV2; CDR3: CASRFDSGPGNTIYF; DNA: TGTGCCAGCAGGTTTGACAGCGGACCTGGAAACACCATATATTTT
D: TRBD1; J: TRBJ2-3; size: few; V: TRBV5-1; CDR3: CASSFGTGAGDTQYF; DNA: TGCGCCAGCAGCTTCGGGACAGGGGCTGGAGATACGCAGTATTTT
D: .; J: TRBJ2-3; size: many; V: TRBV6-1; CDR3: CASSQGGGAVTDTQYF; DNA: TGTGCCAGCAGCCAGGGGGGAGGGGCGGTCACAGATACGCAGTATTTT
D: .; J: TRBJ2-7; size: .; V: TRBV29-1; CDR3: CSVRGAGYEQYF; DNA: TGCAGCGTTCGGGGGGCAGGGTACGAGCAGTACTTC
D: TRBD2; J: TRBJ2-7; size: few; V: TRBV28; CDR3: CASSRLVSGASWEQYF; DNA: TGTGCCAGCAGTCGCCTGGTAAGCGGGGCCTCTTGGGAGCAGTACTTC
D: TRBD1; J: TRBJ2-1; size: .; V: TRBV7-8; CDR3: CASSSLQGTGEQFF; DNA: TGTGCCAGCAGCTCCCTTCAGGGGACAGGTGAGCAGTTCTTC
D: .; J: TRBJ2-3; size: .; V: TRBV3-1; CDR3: CASSQVGYTQYF; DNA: TGTGCCAGCAGCCAAGTCGGCTATACGCAGTATTTT
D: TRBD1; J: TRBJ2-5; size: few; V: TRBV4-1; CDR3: CASSQYIGGGDGETQYF; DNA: TGCGCCAGCAGCCAATATATAGGGGGCGGTGATGGGGAGACCCAGTACTTC
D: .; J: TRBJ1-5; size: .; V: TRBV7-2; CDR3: CASSPTGVVLQPQHF; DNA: TGTGCCAGCAGCCCGACAGGCGTCGTGTTACAGCCCCAGCATTTT
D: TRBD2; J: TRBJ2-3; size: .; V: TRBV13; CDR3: CASSFQWGGSTDTQYF; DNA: TGTGCCAGCAGCTTCCAGTGGGGGGGATCCACAGATACGCAGTATTTT
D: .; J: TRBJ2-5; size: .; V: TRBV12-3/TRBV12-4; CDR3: CASSFSLGATQYF; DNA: TGTGCCAGCAGTTTCTCCTTGGGGGCGACCCAGTACTTC
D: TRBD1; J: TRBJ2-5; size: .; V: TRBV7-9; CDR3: CASSSRQGLETQYF; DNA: TGTGCCAGCAGCTCCCGACAGGGCTTGGAGACCCAGTACTTC
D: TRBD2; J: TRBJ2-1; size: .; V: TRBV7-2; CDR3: CASSFGLEAWNEQFF; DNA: TGTGCCAGCAGCTTCGGACTAGAGGCCTGGAATGAGCAGTTCTTC
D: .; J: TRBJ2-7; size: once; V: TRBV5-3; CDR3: CAMGLDSYEQYF; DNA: TGTGCCATGGGCTTGGACAGCTACGAGCAGTACTTC
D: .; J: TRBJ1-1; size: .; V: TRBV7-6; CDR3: CASSLGPGLTSLNTEAFF; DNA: TGTGCCAGCAGCTTAGGTCCAGGACTTACCTCACTGAACACTGAAGCTTTCTTT
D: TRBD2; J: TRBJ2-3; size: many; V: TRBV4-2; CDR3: CASSQDLYPGLTDTQYF; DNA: TGTGCCAGCAGCCAAGACCTCTATCCGGGACTAACAGATACGCAGTATTTT
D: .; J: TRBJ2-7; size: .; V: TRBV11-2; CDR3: CASSLEWMGSESYEQYF; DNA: TGTGCCAGCAGCTTAGAATGGATGGGGTCGGAGTCCTACGAGCAGTACTTC
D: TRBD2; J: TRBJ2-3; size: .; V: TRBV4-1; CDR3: CASSQVAGGAGGTDTQYF; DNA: TGCGCCAGCAGCCAAGTCGCAGGTGGGGCGGGGGGCACAGATACGCAGTATTTT
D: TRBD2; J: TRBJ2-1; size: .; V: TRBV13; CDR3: CASSLSPSGHNEQFF; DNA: TGTGCCAGCAGCTTAAGCCCTAGCGGGCACAATGAGCAGTTCTTC
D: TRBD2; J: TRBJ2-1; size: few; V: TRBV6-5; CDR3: CASSYSSLRVRRELNEQFF; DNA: TGTGCCAGCAGTTACTCTTCACTCCGCGTTCGGCGGGAGCTCAATGAGCAGTTCTTC
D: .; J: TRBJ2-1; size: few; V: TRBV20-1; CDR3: CSASEYNEQFF; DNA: TGCAGTGCTTCCGAGTACAATGAGCAGTTCTTC
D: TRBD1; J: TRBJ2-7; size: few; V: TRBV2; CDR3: CASRPGQGLHEQYF; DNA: TGTGCCAGCCGACCCGGACAGGGATTACACGAGCAGTACTTC
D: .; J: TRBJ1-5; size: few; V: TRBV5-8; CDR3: CASSLGTTNQPQHF; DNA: TGTGCCAGCAGCTTGGGGACCACTAATCAGCCCCAGCATTTT
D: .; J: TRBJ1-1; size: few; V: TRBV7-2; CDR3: CASSFSGVLSTEAFF; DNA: TGTGCCAGCAGCTTTTCAGGGGTTTTGAGCACTGAAGCTTTCTTT
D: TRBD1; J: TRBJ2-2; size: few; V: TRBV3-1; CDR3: CASSQAGGGGELFF; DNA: TGTGCCAGCAGCCAAGCAGGGGGTGGCGGGGAGCTGTTTTTT
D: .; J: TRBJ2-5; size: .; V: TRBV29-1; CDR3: CSVGTSSETQYF; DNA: TGCAGCGTGGGAACTAGCTCAGAGACCCAGTACTTC
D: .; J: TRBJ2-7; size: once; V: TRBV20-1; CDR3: CSATQGRNEQYF; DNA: TGCAGTGCGACACAGGGTAGGAACGAGCAGTACTTC
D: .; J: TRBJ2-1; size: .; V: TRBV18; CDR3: CASSPPASGNEQFF; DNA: TGTGCCAGCTCACCACCGGCATCTGGGAATGAGCAGTTCTTC
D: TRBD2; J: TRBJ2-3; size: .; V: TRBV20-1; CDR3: CSAESGGSTDTQYF; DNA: TGCAGTGCGGAAAGCGGGGGTAGCACAGATACGCAGTATTTT
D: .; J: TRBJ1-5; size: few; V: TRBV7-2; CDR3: CASSYDRTINQPQHF; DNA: TGTGCCAGCAGCTACGACAGGACGATTAATCAGCCCCAGCATTTT
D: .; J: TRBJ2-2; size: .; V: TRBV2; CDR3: CASSESWGTGELFF; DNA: TGTGCCAGCAGTGAATCGTGGGGGACCGGGGAGCTGTTTTTT